This passage covers 9 T cell receptor beta chains from one sample sequenced in a study of shared clonotypes between healthy human individuals. Only CD45RO-negative cells positively selected for CCR7 counted as naive CD8 cells, so terminally differentiated effector memory CD45RA+ cells were excluded. TCRdb's copy holds only in-frame clones and misses some; the assay was immunoSEQ multiplex PCR. The sample has hundreds of thousands of clones; more than 85% are singletons. Sequenced: naive CD8+ T cells sorted from blood. The receptors here all came from a man aged 25-45 years in good health.

The V call is TRBV10-3, the J call TRBJ2-5; 7 nucleotides match TRBD1. Trimming cost V 6 bases and J 5 bases; bases outside gene matches: 9. CDR3 length equals 14 residues. Germline V lookup: CDR1 ENHRY, CDR2 SYGVKD. CDR3 loop: CAISRTGKVETQYF. The CDR3 DNA follows: TGTGCCATCAGCAGGACAGGAAAAGTCGAGACCCAGTACTTC.

This clone occurred a few times. The CDR3 DNA is TGTGCCACCAGCTCTGGGTCCGTATACGAGCAGTACTTC. Translated: CATSSGSVYEQYF. This chain connects TRBV15 to TRBJ2-7; D is ambiguous. The germline V gene has CDR1 LNHNV and CDR2 YYDKDF (reference sequence). With 5 bases removed from V and 4 bases from J, the gap between germline ends came to 12 bases. This CDR3 is built from 13 residues.

The rearrangement uses TRBV6-6 and TRBJ2-1, with a tentative D call TRBD1 (6 bases). The CDR3 consists of 14 residues. Between the trimmed V and J ends, which lost 7 bases and 5 bases, there was a span of 15 bases. Germline V gene lookup returns CDR1 MNHNY and CDR2 SVGAGI (reference sequence). In nucleotides, the CDR3 is TGTGCCAGCACCGGGACAAACGGGAACAATGAGCAGTTCTTC. Amino acids: CASTGTNGNNEQFF.

This clone appeared a few times. V usage is TRBV27 and J usage is TRBJ1-5, with a tentative D call TRBD1 (5 bases). Trimming pared 5 bases from V and 0 bases from J, leaving 8 bases between. The CDR3 consists of 14 residues. In germline, CDR1 is MNHEY, CDR2 SMNVEV (reference sequence). The CDR3 is CASSEGYSNQPQHF. Written as DNA, the CDR3 is TGTGCCAGCAGTGAGGGGTATAGCAATCAGCCCCAGCATTTT.

The rearrangement links TRBV28 to TRBJ2-7, with D possibly TRBD1 on 6 matching bases. The CDR3 sequence is 15 residues long. Between the trimmed V and J ends, which lost 1 base and 3 bases, there was a span of 13 bases. In germline, CDR1 is MDHEN, CDR2 SYDVKM. CDR3 nucleotide sequence: TGTGCCAGCAGTTTATTGGACAGCCCCCACTACGAGCAGTACTTC. Translation: CASSLLDSPHYEQYF.

The CDR3 bases are TGTGCCAGCAGCTCACGACAGGGAACGGGGACAGTCCGCTACGAGCAGTACTTC. This sequence encodes CASSSRQGTGTVRYEQYF. The chain has TRBV7-9 and TRBJ2-7, with 7 bases matching TRBD1. Germline V gene sequence: CDR1 SEHNR, CDR2 FQNEAQ (reference sequence). V shed 4 bases and J 3 bases; nucleotides not matched to a gene: 18. The CDR3 is made up of 18 amino acids.

Only a few counts were recorded for this clone. The genes are TRBV27 and TRBJ2-2; D gene ambiguous. V shed 5 bases and J shed 7 bases, with 8 bases lying between them. The CDR3 has 12 amino acids. Looked up from germline, CDR1 is MNHEY and CDR2 is SMNVEV (reference sequence). The DNA of the CDR3 is TGTGCCAGCAGTCCCCCTATCGGGGAGCTGTTTTTT. This translates into CASSPPIGELFF.

This chain connects TRBV4-3 to TRBJ2-1, with 9 bases that match TRBD2. V shed 0 bases and J 3 bases; nucleotides not matched to a gene: 3. The CDR3 has 16 amino acids. The V gene's germline CDR1 is LGHNA and CDR2 YSLEER. The CDR3 coding sequence is TGCGCCAGCAGCCAAGATCTAGCGGGAAGCTACAATGAGCAGTTCTTC. It translates to CASSQDLAGSYNEQFF.

This rearrangement joins TRBV25-1 to TRBJ2-5, with D possibly TRBD2 on 6 matching bases. With 6 bases removed from V and 10 bases from J, the gap between germline ends came to 9 bases. Germline values: CDR1 MGHDK, CDR2 SYGVNS. The CDR3 has 10 residues. The CDR3 nucleotides are TGTGCCAGCAGCGGGAGAGTCCAGTACTTC. This encodes CASSGRVQYF.